A selection of T cell receptor beta chains follows, all from one sample in a study of identifying expanded T cells in peripheral blood. TCRdb keeps only in-frame clones here, not all; method: immunoSEQ multiplex PCR. Here the sample spans 45,000 to 60,000 clones, over 80% being singletons. Sequences were obtained from blood. These TCRs come from a person between 18 and 75 years old in good health. The CDR3 runs from the conserved cysteine through the conserved F or W. D genes are given only for firm matches. Size is omitted from some rows. Given values are once, few, many or a class for expanded clones.

size: -; V: TRBV10-1; J: TRBJ2-2; D: -; CDR3: CASSEVRGNTGELFF; DNA: TGCGCCAGCAGTGAGGTGCGGGGGAACACCGGGGAGCTGTTTTTT
size: -; V: TRBV14; J: TRBJ1-2; D: -; CDR3: CASSQDTGDYGYTF; DNA: TGTGCCAGCAGCCAAGATACCGGAGATTATGGCTACACCTTC
size: -; V: TRBV7-2; J: TRBJ1-4; D: -; CDR3: CASSLGFRAGEKLFF; DNA: TGTGCCAGCAGCTTAGGATTCCGGGCAGGTGAAAAACTGTTTTTT
size: -; V: TRBV7-2; J: TRBJ2-7; D: TRBD1; CDR3: CASSSTIIAGGSPLEQYF; DNA: TGTGCCAGCAGCTCCACCATTATCGCAGGGGGCTCCCCTCTCGAGCAGTACTTC
size: medium-sized; V: TRBV7-6; J: TRBJ2-7; D: TRBD1; CDR3: CASSPRTGLYEQYF; DNA: TGTGCCAGCAGCCCCCGGACAGGGTTGTACGAGCAGTACTTC
size: -; V: TRBV6-5; J: TRBJ1-1; D: -; CDR3: CASSEWGDTEAFF; DNA: TGTGCCAGCAGTGAATGGGGGGACACTGAAGCTTTCTTT
size: -; V: TRBV5-1; J: TRBJ1-2; D: -; CDR3: CASSLQVANYGYTF; DNA: TGCGCCAGCAGCTTACAGGTCGCTAACTATGGCTACACCTTC
size: -; V: TRBV30; J: TRBJ2-7; D: -; CDR3: CAWSGGRIYEQYF; DNA: TGTGCCTGGAGTGGGGGACGGATCTACGAGCAGTACTTC
size: -; V: TRBV7-9; J: TRBJ2-1; D: -; CDR3: CASSPTRSGSSYNEQFF; DNA: TGTGCCAGCAGCCCTACCCGGTCTGGGTCCTCCTACAATGAGCAGTTCTTC
size: -; V: TRBV6-1; J: TRBJ1-3; D: -; CDR3: CASSEVAGGNTIYF; DNA: TGTGCCAGCAGTGAGGTGGCAGGTGGAAACACCATATATTTT
size: few; V: TRBV10-1; J: TRBJ1-5; D: -; CDR3: CASRGAYNQPQHF; DNA: TGCGCCAGCAGGGGGGCCTACAATCAGCCCCAGCATTTT
size: -; V: TRBV4-2; J: TRBJ1-1; D: TRBD1; CDR3: CASSQDYRQGETFF; DNA: TGTGCCAGCAGCCAAGATTATCGGCAGGGGGAAACTTTCTTT
size: -; V: TRBV6-4; J: TRBJ1-2; D: -; CDR3: CASRPNRAVNYGYTF; DNA: TGTGCCAGCAGGCCAAATAGAGCCGTTAACTATGGCTACACCTTC
size: -; V: TRBV6-1; J: TRBJ2-1; D: -; CDR3: CASYRPLYNEQFF; DNA: TGTGCCAGCTACAGGCCACTTTACAATGAGCAGTTCTTC
size: -; V: TRBV19; J: TRBJ2-2; D: -; CDR3: CASIDRRLNTGELFF; DNA: TGTGCCAGTATCGACAGACGACTCAACACCGGGGAGCTGTTTTTT
size: -; V: TRBV18; J: TRBJ2-5; D: -; CDR3: CASSPLGETQYF; DNA: TGTGCCAGCTCACCACTCGGGGAGACCCAGTACTTC